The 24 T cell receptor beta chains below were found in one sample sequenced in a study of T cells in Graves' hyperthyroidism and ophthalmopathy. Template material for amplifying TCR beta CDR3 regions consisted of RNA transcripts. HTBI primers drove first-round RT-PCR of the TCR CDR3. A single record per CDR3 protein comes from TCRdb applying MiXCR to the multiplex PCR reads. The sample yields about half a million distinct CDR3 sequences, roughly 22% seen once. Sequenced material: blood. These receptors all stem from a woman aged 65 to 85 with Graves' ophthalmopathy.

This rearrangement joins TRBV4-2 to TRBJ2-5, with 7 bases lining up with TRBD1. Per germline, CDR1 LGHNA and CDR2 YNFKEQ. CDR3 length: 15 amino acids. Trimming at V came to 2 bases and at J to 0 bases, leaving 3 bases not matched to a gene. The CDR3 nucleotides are TGTGCCAGCAGCCAACCTGACAGGGACCAAGAGACCCAGTACTTC. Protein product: CASSQPDRDQETQYF.

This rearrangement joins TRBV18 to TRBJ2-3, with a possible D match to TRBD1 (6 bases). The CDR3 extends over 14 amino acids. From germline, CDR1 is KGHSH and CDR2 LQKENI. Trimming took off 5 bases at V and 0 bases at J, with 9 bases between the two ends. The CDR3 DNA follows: TGTGCCAGCTCATCCCAGGGGAGCACAGATACGCAGTATTTT. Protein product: CASSSQGSTDTQYF.

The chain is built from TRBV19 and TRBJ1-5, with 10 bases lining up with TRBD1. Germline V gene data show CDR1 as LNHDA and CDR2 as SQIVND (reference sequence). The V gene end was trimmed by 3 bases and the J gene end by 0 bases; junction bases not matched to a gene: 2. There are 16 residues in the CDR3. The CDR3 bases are TGTGCCAGTAGTATGGGGACAGGGGATAGCAATCAGCCCCAGCATTTT. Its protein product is CASSMGTGDSNQPQHF.

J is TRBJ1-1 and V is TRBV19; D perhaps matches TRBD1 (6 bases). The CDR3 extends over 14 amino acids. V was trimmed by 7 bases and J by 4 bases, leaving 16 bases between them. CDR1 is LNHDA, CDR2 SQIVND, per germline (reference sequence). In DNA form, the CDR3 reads TGTGCCAGTACCCCACGGGGAGGGGGCACTGAAGCTTTCTTT. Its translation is CASTPRGGGTEAFF.

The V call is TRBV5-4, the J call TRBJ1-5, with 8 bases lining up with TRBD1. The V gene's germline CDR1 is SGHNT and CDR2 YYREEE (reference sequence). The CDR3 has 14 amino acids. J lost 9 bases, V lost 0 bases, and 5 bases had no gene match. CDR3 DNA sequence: TGTGCCAGCAGCTTGGACCAGGGGGCTGGGCCCCAGCATTTT. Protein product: CASSLDQGAGPQHF.

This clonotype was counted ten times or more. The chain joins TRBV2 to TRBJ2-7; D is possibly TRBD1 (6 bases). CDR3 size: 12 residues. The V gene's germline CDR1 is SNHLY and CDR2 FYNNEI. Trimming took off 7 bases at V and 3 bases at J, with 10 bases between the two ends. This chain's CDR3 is CASTRDNYEQYF. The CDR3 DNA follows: TGTGCCAGCACCCGGGACAACTACGAGCAGTACTTC.

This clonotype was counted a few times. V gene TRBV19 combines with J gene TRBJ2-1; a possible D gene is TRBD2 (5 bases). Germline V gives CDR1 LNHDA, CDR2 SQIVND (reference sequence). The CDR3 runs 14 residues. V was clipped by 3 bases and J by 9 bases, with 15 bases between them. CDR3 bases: TGTGCCAGTAGTATCTCTTTAGTGGGGAGTGAGCAGTTCTTC. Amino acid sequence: CASSISLVGSEQFF.

The CDR3 DNA reads as TGTGCCAGCAGCTTTGGACAGGAAGCTTTCTTT. Its protein product is CASSFGQEAFF. This chain uses TRBV5-6 with TRBJ1-1, with a tentative D call TRBD1 (6 bases). Germline V gene sequence: CDR1 SGHDT, CDR2 YYEEEE. The V end lost 2 bases, the J end lost 8 bases, and 7 bases lay between the germline ends. There are 11 residues in the CDR3.

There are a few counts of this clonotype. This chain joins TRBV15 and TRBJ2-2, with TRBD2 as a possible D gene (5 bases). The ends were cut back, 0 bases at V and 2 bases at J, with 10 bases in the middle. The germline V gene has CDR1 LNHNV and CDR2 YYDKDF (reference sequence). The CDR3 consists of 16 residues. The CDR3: CATSRELLVNTGELFF. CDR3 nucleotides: TGTGCCACCAGCAGAGAGTTACTAGTTAACACCGGGGAGCTGTTTTTT.

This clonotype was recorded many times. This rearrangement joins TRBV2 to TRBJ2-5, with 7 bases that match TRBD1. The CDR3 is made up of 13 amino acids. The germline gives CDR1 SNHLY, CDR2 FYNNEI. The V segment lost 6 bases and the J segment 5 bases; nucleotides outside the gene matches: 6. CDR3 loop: CASSSTGAETQYF. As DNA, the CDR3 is TGTGCCAGCAGCTCCACAGGGGCGGAGACCCAGTACTTC.

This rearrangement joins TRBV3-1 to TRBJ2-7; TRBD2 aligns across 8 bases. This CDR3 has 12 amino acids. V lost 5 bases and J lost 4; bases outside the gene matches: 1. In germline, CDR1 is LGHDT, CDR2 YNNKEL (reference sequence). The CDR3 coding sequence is TGTGCCAGCAGCGGGACTAGTTACGAGCAGTACTTC. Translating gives CASSGTSYEQYF.

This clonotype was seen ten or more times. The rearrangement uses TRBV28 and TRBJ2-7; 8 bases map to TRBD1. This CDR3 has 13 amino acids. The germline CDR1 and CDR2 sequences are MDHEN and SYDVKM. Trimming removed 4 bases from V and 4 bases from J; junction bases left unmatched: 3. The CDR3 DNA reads TGTGCCAGCAGTTCAGGACAGGGTTACGAGCAGTACTTC. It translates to CASSSGQGYEQYF.

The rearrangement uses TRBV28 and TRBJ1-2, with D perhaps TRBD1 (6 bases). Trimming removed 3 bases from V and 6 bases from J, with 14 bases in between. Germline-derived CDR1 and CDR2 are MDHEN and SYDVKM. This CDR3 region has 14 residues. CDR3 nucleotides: TGTGCCAGCAGTTTCACAGGGAGTTTTGATGGCTACACCTTC. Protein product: CASSFTGSFDGYTF.

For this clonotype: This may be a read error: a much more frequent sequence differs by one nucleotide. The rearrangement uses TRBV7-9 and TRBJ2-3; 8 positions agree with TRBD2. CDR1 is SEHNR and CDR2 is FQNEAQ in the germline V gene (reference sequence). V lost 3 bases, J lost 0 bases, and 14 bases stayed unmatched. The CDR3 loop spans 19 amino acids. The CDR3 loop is CASSFKKTSAISSTDTQYF. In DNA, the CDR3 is TGTGCCAGCAGCTTCAAGAAGACTAGCGCGATCTCTAGCACAGATACGCAGTATTTT. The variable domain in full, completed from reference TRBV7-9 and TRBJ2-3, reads DTGVSQNPRHKITKRGQNVTFRCDPISEHNRLYWYRQTLGQGPEFLTYFQNEAQLEKSRLLSDRFSAERPKGSFSTLEIQRTEQGDSAMYLCASSFKKTSAISSTDTQYFGPGTRLTVL.

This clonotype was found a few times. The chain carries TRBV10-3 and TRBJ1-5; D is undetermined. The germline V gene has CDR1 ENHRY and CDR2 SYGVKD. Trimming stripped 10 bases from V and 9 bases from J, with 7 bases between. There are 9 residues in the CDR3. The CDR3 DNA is TGTGCCACGATCCGGCCCCAGCATTTT. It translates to CATIRPQHF.

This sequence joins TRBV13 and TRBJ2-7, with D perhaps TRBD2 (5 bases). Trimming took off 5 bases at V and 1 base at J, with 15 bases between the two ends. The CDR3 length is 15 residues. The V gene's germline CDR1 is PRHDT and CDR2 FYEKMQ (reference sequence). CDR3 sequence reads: CASSPRVERSYEQYF. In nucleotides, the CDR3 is TGTGCCAGCAGCCCGAGGGTGGAGCGATCCTACGAGCAGTACTTC.

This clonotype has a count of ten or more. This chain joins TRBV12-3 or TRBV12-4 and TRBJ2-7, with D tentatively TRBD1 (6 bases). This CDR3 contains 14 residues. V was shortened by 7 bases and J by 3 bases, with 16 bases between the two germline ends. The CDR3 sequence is CASNARGYHYEQYF. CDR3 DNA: TGTGCCAGCAACGCAAGGGGGTACCACTACGAGCAGTACTTC.

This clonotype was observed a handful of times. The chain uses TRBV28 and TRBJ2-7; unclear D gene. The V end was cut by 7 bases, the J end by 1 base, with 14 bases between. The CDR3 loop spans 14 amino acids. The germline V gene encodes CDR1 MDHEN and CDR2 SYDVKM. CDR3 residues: CASISHSGSYEQYF. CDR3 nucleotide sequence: TGTGCCAGCATCTCTCACTCTGGGTCCTACGAGCAGTACTTC.

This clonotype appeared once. The CDR3: CAWREGLDYGYTF. Written as DNA, the CDR3 is TGTGCCTGGAGGGAGGGACTTGACTATGGCTACACCTTC. The V and J genes are TRBV30 and TRBJ1-2; possibly TRBD1 for D (5 bases). The length of the CDR3 is 13 residues. The ends were cut back, 3 bases at V and 3 bases at J, with 11 bases in the middle. Per germline, CDR1 GTSNPN and CDR2 SVGIG (reference sequence).

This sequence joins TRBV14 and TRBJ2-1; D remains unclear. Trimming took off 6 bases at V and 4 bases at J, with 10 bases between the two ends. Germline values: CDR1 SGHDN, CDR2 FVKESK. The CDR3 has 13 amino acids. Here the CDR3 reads CASRARAYNEQFF. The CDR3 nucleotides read TGTGCCAGCAGGGCTAGGGCTTACAATGAGCAGTTCTTC.

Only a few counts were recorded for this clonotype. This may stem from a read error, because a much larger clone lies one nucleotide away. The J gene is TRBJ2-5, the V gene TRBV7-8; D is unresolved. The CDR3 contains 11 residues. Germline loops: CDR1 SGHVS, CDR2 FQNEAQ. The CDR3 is CASRLEETQYF. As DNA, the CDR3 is TGTGCCAGCAGATTAGAAGAGACCCAGTACTTC. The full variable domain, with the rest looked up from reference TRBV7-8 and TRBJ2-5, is GAGVSQSPRYKVAKRGQDVALRCDPISGHVSLFWYQQALGQGPEFLTYFQNEAQLDKSGLPSDRFFAERPEGSVSTLKIQRTQQEDSAVYLCASRLEETQYFGPGTRLLVL.

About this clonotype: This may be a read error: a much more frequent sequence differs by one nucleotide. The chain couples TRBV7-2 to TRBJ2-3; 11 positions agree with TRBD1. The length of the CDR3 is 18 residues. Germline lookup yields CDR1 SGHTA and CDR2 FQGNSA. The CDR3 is CASSLWVGTGGTTGTQYF. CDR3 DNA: TGTGCCAGCAGCTTATGGGTGGGGACAGGGGGAACCACAGGTACGCAGTATTTT.

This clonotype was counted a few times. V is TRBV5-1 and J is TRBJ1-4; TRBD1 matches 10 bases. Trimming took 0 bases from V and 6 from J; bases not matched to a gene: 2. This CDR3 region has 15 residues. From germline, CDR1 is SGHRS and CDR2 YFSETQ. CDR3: CASSLEGQGYEKLFF. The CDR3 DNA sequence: TGCGCCAGCAGCTTGGAGGGACAGGGGTATGAAAAACTGTTTTTT.

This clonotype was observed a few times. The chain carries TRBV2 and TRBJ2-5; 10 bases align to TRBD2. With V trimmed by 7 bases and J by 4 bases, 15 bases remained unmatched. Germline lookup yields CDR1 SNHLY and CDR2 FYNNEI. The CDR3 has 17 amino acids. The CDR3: CASKPPLGTSVIETQYF. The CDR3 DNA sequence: TGTGCCAGCAAGCCCCCGCTAGGGACTAGCGTTATAGAGACCCAGTACTTC.